These T cell receptor beta chains were read from a single sample in a study of blood T cell repertoires in COVID-19. Generated by immunoSEQ multiplex PCR, the TCRdb table keeps only in-frame clones and is missing some. The sample holds around 370,000 clones, around 90% seen once. Sequencing was done on a sample of peripheral blood. The source of these receptors is a woman under 30 who had recovered from COVID-19. Each CDR3 is given with its conserved first and last residue. A D gene is named only where the DNA matches it firmly. Only part of the rows carry a size: once, few, many, or a class if the clone is expanded.

d_call: NA; j_call: TRBJ2-1; clone_size: once; v_call: TRBV2; cdr3_nt: TGTGCCAGCATCGGGGGAGGTAACAATGAGCAGTTCTTC; cdr3_aa: CASIGGGNNEQFF
d_call: NA; j_call: TRBJ2-1; clone_size: NA; v_call: TRBV10-2; cdr3_nt: TGCGCCAGCAGTCCCGGGACTCCTGCTTACAATGAGCAGTTCTTC; cdr3_aa: CASSPGTPAYNEQFF
d_call: TRBD2; j_call: TRBJ2-1; clone_size: once; v_call: TRBV5-5; cdr3_nt: TGTGCCAGCAGCTGGGGACTAGCGGGAAGAGGTGAGCAGTTCTTC; cdr3_aa: CASSWGLAGRGEQFF
d_call: TRBD1; j_call: TRBJ2-1; clone_size: NA; v_call: TRBV29-1; cdr3_nt: TGCAGCGTTCTGGACAGGGGTCTCTACAATGAGCAGTTCTTC; cdr3_aa: CSVLDRGLYNEQFF
d_call: TRBD1; j_call: TRBJ1-5; clone_size: NA; v_call: TRBV10-2; cdr3_nt: TGCGCCAGCAGCCGGACAGGCCCAGGGCAGCCCCAGCATTTT; cdr3_aa: CASSRTGPGQPQHF
d_call: TRBD2; j_call: TRBJ2-1; clone_size: NA; v_call: TRBV27; cdr3_nt: TGTGCCAGCAGCTTTAGCGGGAGTTTCAATGAGCAGTTCTTC; cdr3_aa: CASSFSGSFNEQFF
d_call: TRBD1; j_call: TRBJ2-3; clone_size: NA; v_call: TRBV19; cdr3_nt: TGTGCCAGTAGTAACGGACAGGGCGACACAGATACGCAGTATTTT; cdr3_aa: CASSNGQGDTDTQYF
d_call: TRBD1; j_call: TRBJ1-1; clone_size: once; v_call: TRBV6-2/TRBV6-3; cdr3_nt: TGTGCCAGCAGCCTCGGGCAGGGGGTAATGAACACTGAAGCTTTCTTT; cdr3_aa: CASSLGQGVMNTEAFF
d_call: NA; j_call: TRBJ1-1; clone_size: NA; v_call: TRBV11-2; cdr3_nt: TGTGCCAGCAGCTTAGCCCGGGACACAACGAACACTGAAGCTTTCTTT; cdr3_aa: CASSLARDTTNTEAFF
d_call: TRBD1; j_call: TRBJ2-5; clone_size: NA; v_call: TRBV25-1; cdr3_nt: TGTGCCAGCAGTGAACTTCAGGGGGCAATCGGGACCCAGTACTTC; cdr3_aa: CASSELQGAIGTQYF
d_call: NA; j_call: TRBJ2-3; clone_size: NA; v_call: TRBV30; cdr3_nt: TGTGCCTGGAGTGTACAAGGACAAGGGATGTCGCAGTATTTT; cdr3_aa: CAWSVQGQGMSQYF
d_call: NA; j_call: TRBJ2-1; clone_size: NA; v_call: TRBV24-1; cdr3_nt: TGTGCCACCAGTGATGCTGGGGCCCAGCAGTTCTTC; cdr3_aa: CATSDAGAQQFF
d_call: NA; j_call: TRBJ2-3; clone_size: NA; v_call: TRBV20-1; cdr3_nt: TGCAGTGCTAGTATCCCTAAAACTAGCACAGATACGCAGTATTTT; cdr3_aa: CSASIPKTSTDTQYF
d_call: TRBD1; j_call: TRBJ1-5; clone_size: NA; v_call: TRBV30; cdr3_nt: TGTGCCTGGAGTTTACAGGGGAATCAGCCCCAGCATTTT; cdr3_aa: CAWSLQGNQPQHF
d_call: NA; j_call: TRBJ2-2; clone_size: NA; v_call: TRBV11-3; cdr3_nt: TGTGCCAGCAGCAACTATTACGGGACTGGGAACACCGGGGAGCTGTTTTTT; cdr3_aa: CASSNYYGTGNTGELFF
d_call: NA; j_call: TRBJ2-3; clone_size: NA; v_call: TRBV12-2; cdr3_nt: TGTGCAAGTCGCGCCGGTGGGGCGGGAAAGAGTGTAGATACGCAGTATTTT; cdr3_aa: CASRAGGAGKSVDTQYF
d_call: NA; j_call: TRBJ2-6; clone_size: NA; v_call: TRBV18; cdr3_nt: TGTGCCAGCTCACCAATTAGACAGGTACAATCTGGGGCCAACGTCCTGACTTTC; cdr3_aa: CASSPIRQVQSGANVLTF
d_call: TRBD1; j_call: TRBJ1-1; clone_size: NA; v_call: TRBV19; cdr3_nt: TGTGCCAGTATCACGGCGGGCGGACAGGGGATCATGAACACTGAAGCTTTCTTT; cdr3_aa: CASITAGGQGIMNTEAFF